This paragraph reports one T cell receptor (beta chain). Antigen: not known. Sequencing targeted expressed TCRB transcripts, as all isolated RNA had been reverse transcribed. TCRdb keeps only in-frame clones here, not all; method: immunoSEQ multiplex PCR. This sample has fewer than 30,000 clones, with roughly 66% found just once. The record originates from a study of beta chain features in type 1 diabetes. At the level of the study: Over 85,000,000 sorted cells were examined across all samples. Overall study findings and caveats: Shorter TCRB CDR3s, moderately but significantly so, were found in Type 1 diabetes patients in all four CD4+ subsets.

CDR1 is DFQATT, CDR2 SNEGSKA, per germline (reference sequence). Deletions cut 3 bases from V and 9 bases from J, with 9 bases between. The CDR3 has 11 residues. The chain employs TRBV20-1 and TRBJ1-5; possible D gene TRBD1, 5 bases. Sequencing input: Tregs from blood. This clonotype was sampled from a man aged 18 to 30 with type 1 diabetes. DNA of the CDR3: TGCAGTGCTAGTGGGGCCCGGCCCCAGCATTTT. This codes for CSASGARPQHF.